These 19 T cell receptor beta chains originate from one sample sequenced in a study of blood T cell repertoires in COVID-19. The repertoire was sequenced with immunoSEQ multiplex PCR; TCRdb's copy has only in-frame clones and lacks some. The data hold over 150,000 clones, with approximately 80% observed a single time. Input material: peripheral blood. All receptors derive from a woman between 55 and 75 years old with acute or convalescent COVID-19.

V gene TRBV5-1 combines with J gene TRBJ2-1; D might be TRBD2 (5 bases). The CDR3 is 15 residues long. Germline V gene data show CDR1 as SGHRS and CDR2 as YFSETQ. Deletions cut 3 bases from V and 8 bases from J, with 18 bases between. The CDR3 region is CASSSNRRVSDEQFF. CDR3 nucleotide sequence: TGCGCCAGCAGCTCCAATCGGCGGGTGTCGGATGAGCAGTTCTTC.

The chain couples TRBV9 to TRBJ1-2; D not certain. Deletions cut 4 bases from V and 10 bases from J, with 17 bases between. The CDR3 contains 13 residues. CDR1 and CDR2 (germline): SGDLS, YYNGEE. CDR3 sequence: CASSSRRQEPYTF. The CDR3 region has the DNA TGTGCCAGCAGCTCCCGTCGCCAAGAGCCCTACACCTTC.

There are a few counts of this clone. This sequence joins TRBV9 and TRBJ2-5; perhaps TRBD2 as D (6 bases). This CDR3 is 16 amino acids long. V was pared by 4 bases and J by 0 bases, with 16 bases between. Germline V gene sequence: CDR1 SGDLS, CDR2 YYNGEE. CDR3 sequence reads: CASSPTASEYQETQYF. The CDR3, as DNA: TGTGCCAGCAGCCCGACTGCTAGCGAATACCAAGAGACCCAGTACTTC.

CDR3 loop: CASSVREVNYGYTF. The CDR3 DNA is TGTGCCAGTAGTGTGAGAGAAGTTAACTATGGCTACACCTTC. This chain uses TRBV19 with TRBJ1-2; D call uncertain. This CDR3 comprises 14 residues. The V gene lost 5 bases and the J gene lost 1 base, with 11 bases spanning the gap. Germline lookup yields CDR1 LNHDA and CDR2 SQIVND (reference sequence).

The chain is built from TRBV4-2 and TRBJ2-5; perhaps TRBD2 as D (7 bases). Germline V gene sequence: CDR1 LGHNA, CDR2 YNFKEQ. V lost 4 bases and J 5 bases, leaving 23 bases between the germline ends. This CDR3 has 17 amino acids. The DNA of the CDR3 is TGTGCCAGCAGCCCCTCGGAGGGGGGGCTTTCATGGGAGACCCAGTACTTC. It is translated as CASSPSEGGLSWETQYF.

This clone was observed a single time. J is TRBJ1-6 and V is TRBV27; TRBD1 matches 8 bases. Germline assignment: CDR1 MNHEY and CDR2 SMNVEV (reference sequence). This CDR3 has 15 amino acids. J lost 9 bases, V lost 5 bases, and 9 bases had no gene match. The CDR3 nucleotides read TGTGCCAGCAGTCCGTATCAGGGGGCTAGTTCACCCCTCCACTTT. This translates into CASSPYQGASSPLHF.

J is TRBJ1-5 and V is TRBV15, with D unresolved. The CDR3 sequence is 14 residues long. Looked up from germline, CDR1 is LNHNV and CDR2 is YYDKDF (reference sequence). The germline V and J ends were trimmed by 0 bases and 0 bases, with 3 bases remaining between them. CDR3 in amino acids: CATSRDYSNQPQHF. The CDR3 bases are TGTGCCACCAGCAGAGATTATAGCAATCAGCCCCAGCATTTT.

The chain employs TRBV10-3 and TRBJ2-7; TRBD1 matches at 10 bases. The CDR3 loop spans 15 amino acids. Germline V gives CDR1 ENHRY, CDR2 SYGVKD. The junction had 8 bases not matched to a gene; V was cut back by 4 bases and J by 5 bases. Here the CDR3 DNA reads TGTGCCATCAGTGGCTCCGGGACAGGGGCCCACGAGCAGTACTTC. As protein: CAISGSGTGAHEQYF.

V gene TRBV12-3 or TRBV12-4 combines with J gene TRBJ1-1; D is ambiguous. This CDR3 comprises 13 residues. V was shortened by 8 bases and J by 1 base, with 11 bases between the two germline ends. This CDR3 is CASAWRWNTEAFF. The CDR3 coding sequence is TGTGCCAGCGCATGGAGATGGAACACTGAAGCTTTCTTT.

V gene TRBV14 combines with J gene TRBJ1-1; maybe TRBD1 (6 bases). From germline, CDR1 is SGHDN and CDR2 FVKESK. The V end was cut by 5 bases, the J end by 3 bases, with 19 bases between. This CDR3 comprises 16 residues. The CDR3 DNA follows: TGTGCCAGCAGCTCCCTGGGGGCGAGAGGGGACACTGAAGCTTTCTTT. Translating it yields CASSSLGARGDTEAFF.

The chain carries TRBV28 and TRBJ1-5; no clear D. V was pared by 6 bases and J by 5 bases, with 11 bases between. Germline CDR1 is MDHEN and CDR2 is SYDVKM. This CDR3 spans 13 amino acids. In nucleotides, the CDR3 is TGTGCCAGCAGCCGAACGGCGGATCAGCCCCAGCATTTT. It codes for CASSRTADQPQHF. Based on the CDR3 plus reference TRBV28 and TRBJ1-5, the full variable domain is DVKVTQSSRYLVKRTGEKVFLECVQDMDHENMFWYRQDPGLGLRLIYFSYDVKMKEKGDIPEGYSVSREKKERFSLILESASTNQTSMYLCASSRTADQPQHFGDGTRLSIL.

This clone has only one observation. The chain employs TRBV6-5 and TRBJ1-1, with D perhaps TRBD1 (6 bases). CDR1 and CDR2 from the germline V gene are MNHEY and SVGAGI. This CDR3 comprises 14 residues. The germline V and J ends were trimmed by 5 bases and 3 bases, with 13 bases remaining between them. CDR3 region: CASSQTGYHTEAFF. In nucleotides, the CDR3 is TGTGCCAGCAGTCAAACAGGGTATCACACTGAAGCTTTCTTT.

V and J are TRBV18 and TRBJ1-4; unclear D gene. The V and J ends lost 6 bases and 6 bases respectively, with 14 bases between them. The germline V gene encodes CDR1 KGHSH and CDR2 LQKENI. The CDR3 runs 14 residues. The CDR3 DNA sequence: TGTGCCAGCTCGCCTGAAACGGGAGATGAAAAACTGTTTTTT. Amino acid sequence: CASSPETGDEKLFF.

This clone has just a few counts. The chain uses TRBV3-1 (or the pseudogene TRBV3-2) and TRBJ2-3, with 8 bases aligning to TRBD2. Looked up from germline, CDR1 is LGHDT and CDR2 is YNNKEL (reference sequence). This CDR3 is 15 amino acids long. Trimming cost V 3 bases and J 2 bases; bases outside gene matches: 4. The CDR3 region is CASSHWRGDTDTQYF. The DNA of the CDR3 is TGTGCCAGCAGCCACTGGCGGGGGGACACAGATACGCAGTATTTT.

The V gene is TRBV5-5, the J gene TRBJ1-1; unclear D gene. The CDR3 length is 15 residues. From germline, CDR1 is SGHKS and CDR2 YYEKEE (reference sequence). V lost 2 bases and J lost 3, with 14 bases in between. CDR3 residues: CASSFSDGLYTEAFF. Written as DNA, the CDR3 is TGTGCCAGCAGCTTTTCCGACGGACTTTACACTGAAGCTTTCTTT.

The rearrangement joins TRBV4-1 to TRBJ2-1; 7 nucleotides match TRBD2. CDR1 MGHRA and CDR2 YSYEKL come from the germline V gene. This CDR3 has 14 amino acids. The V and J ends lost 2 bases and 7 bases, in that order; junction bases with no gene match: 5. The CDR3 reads CASSQLGTTNEQFF. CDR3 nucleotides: TGCGCCAGCAGCCAACTGGGGACTACTAATGAGCAGTTCTTC.

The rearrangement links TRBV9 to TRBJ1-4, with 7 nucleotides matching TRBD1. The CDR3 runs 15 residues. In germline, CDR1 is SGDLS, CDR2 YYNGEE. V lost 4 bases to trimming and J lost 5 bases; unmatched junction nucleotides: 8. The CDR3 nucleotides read TGTGCCAGCAGCCCATCGACAGGGCGGAATGAAAAACTGTTTTTT. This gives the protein CASSPSTGRNEKLFF.

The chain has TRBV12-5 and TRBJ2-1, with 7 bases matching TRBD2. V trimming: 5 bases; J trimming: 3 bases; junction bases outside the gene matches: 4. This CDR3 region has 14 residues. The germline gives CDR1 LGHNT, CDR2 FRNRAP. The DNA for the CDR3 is TGTGCTAGTGGTACCGGGGGGAGCTACAATGAGCAGTTCTTC. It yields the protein CASGTGGSYNEQFF.

The CDR3 nucleotides read TGTGCCACCAGTGAAAGGGACAGGCAGTTCTTC. It translates to CATSERDRQFF. This sequence joins TRBV24-1 and TRBJ2-1; 7 nucleotides align to TRBD1. This CDR3 has 11 amino acids. Per the germline V gene, CDR1 is KGHDR and CDR2 is SFDVKD. The trim removed 4 bases at V and 12 bases at J, leaving 2 bases unmatched.